Each of the 25 T cell receptor beta chains below was sequenced from the same sample in a study of blood T cell repertoires in COVID-19. Profiling relied on immunoSEQ multiplex PCR, and the TCRdb table lists in-frame clones only, not all of them. Found here are 35,000 to 50,000 clones, approximately 86% of them singletons; the top ten hold over 15%. Sample: peripheral blood. These TCRs come from a man aged 60 to 75 with active COVID-19.

The chain recombines TRBV5-1 with TRBJ2-2; maybe TRBD1 (6 bases). The CDR3 covers 14 residues. Trimming took off 4 bases at V and 1 base at J, with 8 bases between the two ends. Germline CDR1 is SGHRS and CDR2 is YFSETQ. Here the CDR3 reads CASSPGQNTGELFF. The CDR3 DNA sequence: TGCGCCAGCAGCCCGGGACAGAACACCGGGGAGCTGTTTTTT.

The genes are TRBV28 and TRBJ2-4; a possible D gene is TRBD2 (7 bases). Trimming shortened V by 5 bases and J by 7 bases, and 15 bases separated the two germline ends. This CDR3 is 14 amino acids long. Germline CDR1 is MDHEN and CDR2 is SYDVKM. The CDR3 loop is CASSLQGGANIQYF. CDR3 coding DNA: TGTGCCAGCAGTCTACAGGGAGGGGCGAACATTCAGTACTTC.

The chain is built from TRBV5-4 and TRBJ2-3; the match to TRBD2 covers 15 bases. V lost 2 bases, J lost 5 bases, and 3 bases stayed unmatched. Germline V gives CDR1 SGHNT, CDR2 YYREEE (reference sequence). The CDR3 has 16 amino acids. CDR3 sequence reads: CASSLGLAGGQDTQYF. For the CDR3, the DNA is TGTGCCAGCAGCTTAGGACTAGCGGGGGGGCAAGATACGCAGTATTTT. The whole variable domain, filled in from reference TRBV5-4 and TRBJ2-3, reads ETGVTQSPTHLIKTRGQQVTLRCSSQSGHNTVSWYQQALGQGPQFIFQYYREEENGRGNFPPRFSGLQFPNYSSELNVNALELDDSALYLCASSLGLAGGQDTQYFGPGTRLTVL.

The gene calls are TRBV30 and TRBJ1-2; D gene uncertain. Germline loops: CDR1 GTSNPN, CDR2 SVGIG (reference sequence). Deletions cut 4 bases from V and 1 base from J, with 13 bases between. This CDR3 contains 14 residues. The CDR3: CAWTRRGHNYGYTF. CDR3 nucleotides: TGTGCCTGGACACGGCGAGGTCATAACTATGGCTACACCTTC.

The chain carries TRBV24-1 and TRBJ2-7; TRBD1 matches at 10 bases. The germline CDR1 and CDR2 sequences are KGHDR and SFDVKD. Trimming at V came to 5 bases and at J to 3 bases, leaving 0 bases not matched to a gene. This CDR3 spans 13 amino acids. CDR3 protein: CATSGTGGYEQYF. CDR3 nucleotides: TGTGCCACCAGTGGGACAGGGGGCTACGAGCAGTACTTC.

This chain joins TRBV11-2 and TRBJ2-1, with 7 bases matching TRBD2. The CDR3 sequence is 16 residues long. V lost 2 bases and J lost 2; bases outside the gene matches: 6. Per germline, CDR1 SGHAT and CDR2 FQNNGV. The DNA of the CDR3 is TGTGCCAGCAGCTTAACGCGCGGGAGTCCCTACAATGAGCAGTTCTTC. Amino acids: CASSLTRGSPYNEQFF. Looking up the rest from reference TRBV11-2 and TRBJ2-1 gives the full variable domain: EAGVAQSPRYKIIEKRQSVAFWCNPISGHATLYWYQQILGQGPKLLIQFQNNGVVDDSQLPKDRFSAERLKGVDSTLKIQPAKLEDSAVYLCASSLTRGSPYNEQFFGPGTRLTVL.

The V gene is TRBV28, the J gene TRBJ1-2, with 9 nucleotides matching TRBD1. V trimming: 10 bases; J trimming: 6 bases; junction bases outside the gene matches: 9. In germline, CDR1 is MDHEN, CDR2 SYDVKM. This CDR3 has 13 residues. As DNA, the CDR3 is TGTGCCACTCCGGGACAGGGTCCCCATGGCTACACCTTC. Its translation: CATPGQGPHGYTF.

The V gene is TRBV18, the J gene TRBJ2-2; D not resolved. This CDR3 comprises 14 residues. The germline V and J ends were trimmed by 1 base and 6 bases, with 9 bases remaining between them. Germline lookup yields CDR1 KGHSH and CDR2 LQKENI. CDR3 DNA: TGTGCCAGCTCACCACGCGGCGGTCCCGGGGAGCTGTTTTTT. Translation gives CASSPRGGPGELFF.

The chain couples TRBV9 to TRBJ1-4, with D unresolved. CDR1 and CDR2 (germline): SGDLS, YYNGEE. This CDR3 has 14 amino acids. V lost 7 bases and J 3 bases, leaving 13 bases between the germline ends. CDR3 loop: CASARGWANEKLFF. Written as DNA, the CDR3 is TGTGCCAGCGCTCGCGGGTGGGCTAATGAAAAACTGTTTTTT. Full variable domain (rest looked up from reference TRBV9 and TRBJ1-4): DSGVTQTPKHLITATGQRVTLRCSPRSGDLSVYWYQQSLDQGLQFLIQYYNGEERAKGNILERFSAQQFPDLHSELNLSSLELGDSALYFCASARGWANEKLFFGSGTQLSVL.

The chain is built from TRBV2 and TRBJ2-7, with 8 bases fitting TRBD1. Germline loops: CDR1 SNHLY, CDR2 FYNNEI. The CDR3 length is 15 residues. V lost 9 bases, J lost 3 bases, and 13 bases stayed unmatched. CDR3 residues: CARSLGQGKIYEQYF. DNA of the CDR3: TGTGCCAGATCTCTTGGACAGGGAAAGATCTACGAGCAGTACTTC.

The CDR3 DNA reads as TGTGCCAGCAGCTTAGGGGGAGGGGACACTGAAGCTTTCTTT. This codes for CASSLGGGDTEAFF. The chain recombines TRBV7-9 with TRBJ1-1; D perhaps matches TRBD1 (5 bases). V shed 1 base and J shed 3 bases, with 9 bases lying between them. The CDR3 contains 14 residues. Germline values: CDR1 SEHNR, CDR2 FQNEAQ (reference sequence).

CDR3: CASGPRGSTEAFF. The CDR3 DNA reads as TGTGCCAGCGGTCCACGGGGAAGTACTGAAGCTTTCTTT. The chain couples TRBV2 to TRBJ1-1, with D hard to call. V shed 8 bases and J shed 5 bases, with 15 bases lying between them. This CDR3 spans 13 amino acids. Germline CDR1 is SNHLY and CDR2 is FYNNEI.

This clone occurred a few times. The V call is TRBV5-5, the J call TRBJ1-1; perhaps TRBD1 as D (6 bases). Germline CDR1 SGHKS, CDR2 YYEKEE (reference sequence). Trimming took off 1 base at V and 2 bases at J, with 9 bases between the two ends. This CDR3 comprises 14 residues. The CDR3 region has the DNA TGTGCCAGCAGCTTGACAGGGCTTAACACTGAAGCTTTCTTT. Protein product: CASSLTGLNTEAFF. The full variable domain, in which reference TRBV5-5 and TRBJ1-1 provide the parts outside the CDR3, is DAGVTQSPTHLIKTRGQQVTLRCSPISGHKSVSWYQQVLGQGPQFIFQYYEKEERGRGNFPDRFSARQFPNYSSELNVNALLLGDSALYLCASSLTGLNTEAFFGQGTRLTVV.

This sequence joins TRBV7-2 and TRBJ2-3; 10 bases line up with TRBD2. The CDR3 has 16 residues. The V gene end was trimmed by 5 bases and the J gene end by 3 bases; junction bases not matched to a gene: 8. Germline lookup yields CDR1 SGHTA and CDR2 FQGNSA. CDR3 sequence: CASSLVAGGGTDTQYF. As DNA, the CDR3 is TGTGCCAGCAGCCTCGTAGCGGGAGGTGGAACAGATACGCAGTATTTT.

In this sample, this clone turned up once. This chain links TRBV29-1 with TRBJ2-5; 7 bases align to TRBD1. CDR1 and CDR2 (germline): SQVTM, ANQGSEA. V gave up 3 bases and J gave up 5 bases; unmatched junction bases: 6. The CDR3 is made up of 13 amino acids. CDR3 protein: CSVETGQGETQYF. Here the CDR3 DNA reads TGCAGCGTTGAGACAGGGCAAGGGGAGACCCAGTACTTC.

Points on this clone: A read error may produce the germline difference seen at one junction end. V usage is TRBV28 and J usage is TRBJ2-7; 12 bases are a match to TRBD2. This CDR3 spans 13 amino acids. CDR1 is MDHEN, CDR2 SYDVKM, per germline. CDR3 nucleotides: TGTGCCAGCAGTGGCGGCCTAGCGGGAGGGCCCCACTTC. It encodes CASSGGLAGGPHF. Looking up the rest from reference TRBV28 and TRBJ2-7 gives the full variable domain: DVKVTQSSRYLVKRTGEKVFLECVQDMDHENMFWYRQDPGLGLRLIYFSYDVKMKEKGDIPEGYSVSREKKERFSLILESASTNQTSMYLCASSGGLAGGPHFGPGTRLTVT.

This chain links TRBV27 with TRBJ1-4; unclear D gene. CDR3 length equals 21 residues. CDR1 MNHEY and CDR2 SMNVEV come from the germline V gene (reference sequence). Trimming left V 0 bases short and J 7 bases short, with 30 bases between. The CDR3 loop reads CASSLSVPSRVTTMRTEKLFF. The CDR3 DNA sequence: TGTGCCAGCAGTTTATCAGTTCCGTCACGGGTCACCACGATGAGAACTGAAAAACTGTTTTTT.

The chain is built from TRBV28 and TRBJ1-3; weak D call: TRBD1 (6 bases). V lost 4 bases, J lost 0 bases, and 16 bases lay in between. Germline V CDR1 and CDR2: MDHEN, SYDVKM. This CDR3 has 17 residues. The CDR3 reads CASSSTRTGRSGNTIYF. CDR3 coding DNA: TGTGCCAGCAGTTCGACCAGAACAGGGCGCTCTGGAAACACCATATATTTT.

This sequence joins TRBV28 and TRBJ1-4, with 9 nucleotides matching TRBD1. Losses at the gene ends were 3 bases for V and 5 bases for J; bases not matched to a gene: 1. Germline V gene sequence: CDR1 MDHEN, CDR2 SYDVKM. The CDR3 contains 14 residues. DNA for the CDR3: TGTGCCAGCAGTTTGACAGGGGGAAATGAAAAACTGTTTTTT. It yields the protein CASSLTGGNEKLFF.

The chain uses TRBV7-9 and TRBJ1-2; maybe TRBD1 (5 bases). The V end lost 4 bases, the J end lost 4 bases, and 16 bases lay between the germline ends. The CDR3 covers 15 residues. Germline V gene sequence: CDR1 SEHNR, CDR2 FQNEAQ (reference sequence). CDR3 sequence (DNA): TGTGCCAGCAGCTCTCGACAGCCCCGCGTCTATGGCTACACCTTC. Protein: CASSSRQPRVYGYTF. The entire variable domain, with the rest obtained from reference TRBV7-9 and TRBJ1-2, is as follows: DTGVSQNPRHKITKRGQNVTFRCDPISEHNRLYWYRQTLGQGPEFLTYFQNEAQLEKSRLLSDRFSAERPKGSFSTLEIQRTEQGDSAMYLCASSSRQPRVYGYTFGSGTRLTVV.

The chain employs TRBV14 and TRBJ2-1; D remains unclear. V was trimmed by 0 bases and J by 3 bases, leaving 15 bases between them. Germline V gives CDR1 SGHDN, CDR2 FVKESK. This CDR3 is built from 17 residues. This CDR3 is CASSQDRTTSLYNEQFF. The CDR3 DNA reads TGTGCCAGCAGCCAAGATCGCACTACCAGCCTCTACAATGAGCAGTTCTTC.

The V and J genes are TRBV6-6 and TRBJ1-5, with 9 bases identical to TRBD1. Germline V gene lookup returns CDR1 MNHNY and CDR2 SVGAGI (reference sequence). V lost 7 bases and J lost 6; bases outside the gene matches: 10. The CDR3 extends over 15 amino acids. CDR3 in amino acids: CASITKTGGSQPQHF. Here the CDR3 DNA reads TGTGCCAGCATTACGAAGACAGGGGGGAGTCAGCCCCAGCATTTT.

This chain links TRBV7-2 with TRBJ2-3; 15 nucleotides line up with TRBD2. The CDR3 runs 18 residues. CDR1 SGHTA and CDR2 FQGNSA come from the germline V gene. Trimming removed 3 bases from V and 5 bases from J; junction bases left unmatched: 9. In DNA form, the CDR3 reads TGTGCCAGCAGCTTCGGGACTAGCGGGAGGAGGAAGGGAGATACGCAGTATTTT. Translating gives CASSFGTSGRRKGDTQYF.

This chain links TRBV10-3 with TRBJ1-5, with D perhaps TRBD1 (5 bases). Germline lookup yields CDR1 ENHRY and CDR2 SYGVKD. V lost 2 bases, J lost 7 bases, and 12 bases lay in between. CDR3 size: 14 residues. The CDR3 DNA reads as TGTGCCATCAGTGAGGGTCAGGGAAGCCAGCCCCAGCATTTT. Encoded protein: CAISEGQGSQPQHF.

This chain connects TRBV5-1 to TRBJ2-3; 8 positions match TRBD2. V trimming: 4 bases; J trimming: 1 base; junction bases outside the gene matches: 8. The germline gives CDR1 SGHRS, CDR2 YFSETQ. This CDR3 has 16 amino acids. The CDR3 reads CASSTSGLAGTDTQYF. The CDR3 DNA reads TGCGCCAGCAGCACTAGCGGACTAGCCGGCACAGATACGCAGTATTTT.